This T cell receptor (beta chain) was observed in a study of PD-1 blockade in classical Hodgkin lymphoma. Stated time point: cycle 4 day 1 (C4D1), after around six weeks of nivolumab. Every patient relapsed after autologous stem cell transplantation, and brentuximab vedotin exposure varied. By magnetic negative selection, CD4+ T cells were purified from thawed PBMCs. Only one count was recorded for this clone. Its matching antigen is unknown. The V end lost 3 bases, the J end lost 4 bases, and 8 bases lay between the germline ends. CDR3 length: 13 residues. Germline assignment: CDR1 SGHTA and CDR2 FQGNSA. Using immunoSEQ multiplex PCR, the repertoire was profiled, and TCRdb retains in-frame clones only, with some absent. Of about 6,400 clones in the sample, approximately 86% were seen once. Findings and limits, study-wide: Prior to therapy, complete responders displayed diversity much like that of newly diagnosed patients.

The receptor was isolated from a human donor with classical Hodgkin lymphoma. Sample: CD4+ T cells from blood, taken before the fourth cycle of nivolumab. The rearrangement joins TRBV7-2 to TRBJ2-3; a weak D match, TRBD1 (5 bases). The CDR3 is CASSLVGPDTQYF. The CDR3 bases are TGTGCCAGCAGCTTGGTGGGGCCAGATACGCAGTATTTT.